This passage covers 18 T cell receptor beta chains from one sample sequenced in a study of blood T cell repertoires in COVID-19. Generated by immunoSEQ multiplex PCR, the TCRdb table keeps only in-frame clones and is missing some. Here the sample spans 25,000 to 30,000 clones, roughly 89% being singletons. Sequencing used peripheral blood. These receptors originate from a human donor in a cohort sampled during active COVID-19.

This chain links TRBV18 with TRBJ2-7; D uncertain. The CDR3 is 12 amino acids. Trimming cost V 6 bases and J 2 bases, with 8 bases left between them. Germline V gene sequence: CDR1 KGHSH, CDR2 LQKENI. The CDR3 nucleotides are TGTGCCAGCTCCCGAACAGCCTACGAGCAGTACTTC. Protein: CASSRTAYEQYF.

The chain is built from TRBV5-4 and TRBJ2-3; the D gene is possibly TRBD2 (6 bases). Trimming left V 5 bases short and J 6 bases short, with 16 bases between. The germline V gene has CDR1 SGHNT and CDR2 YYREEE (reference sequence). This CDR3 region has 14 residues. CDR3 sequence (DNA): TGTGCCAGCAGGGGACTCACTGCAGGGGATACGCAGTATTTT. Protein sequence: CASRGLTAGDTQYF.

Here the CDR3 DNA reads TGTGCCAGCAGCCAAGGGGGACAGGGGGCGTACGAGCAGTACTTC. This gives the protein CASSQGGQGAYEQYF. The rearrangement links TRBV4-2 to TRBJ2-7; 12 bases are shared with TRBD1. J gave up 4 bases and V 1 base, and 2 bases lay outside the gene matches. Germline V gene lookup returns CDR1 LGHNA and CDR2 YNFKEQ. This CDR3 region has 15 residues.

CDR3 region: CATSRVGAGNTIYF. The CDR3 DNA reads as TGTGCCACCAGCAGAGTGGGAGCGGGAAACACCATATATTTT. The V and J genes are TRBV15 and TRBJ1-3, with no clear D. Trimming took off 1 base at V and 4 bases at J, with 8 bases between the two ends. Germline CDR1 reads LNHNV; CDR2 reads YYDKDF (reference sequence). The CDR3 totals 14 residues. Combining the CDR3 with reference TRBV15 and TRBJ1-3 gives the whole variable domain DAMVIQNPRYQVTQFGKPVTLSCSQTLNHNVMYWYQQKSSQAPKLLFHYYDKDFNNEADTPDNFQSRRPNTSFCFLDIRSPGLGDTAMYLCATSRVGAGNTIYFGEGSWLTVV.

The CDR3 DNA reads TGTGCCAGCAGCGTAGCCATAGCGGCAAAAAACACCGGGGAGCTGTTTTTT. This gives the protein CASSVAIAAKNTGELFF. This chain uses TRBV9 with TRBJ2-2, with D tentatively TRBD2 (6 bases). The CDR3 sequence is 17 residues long. Germline CDR1 is SGDLS and CDR2 is YYNGEE. The V gene lost 0 bases and the J gene lost 2 bases, with 14 bases spanning the gap. The entire variable domain, with the rest obtained from reference TRBV9 and TRBJ2-2, is as follows: DSGVTQTPKHLITATGQRVTLRCSPRSGDLSVYWYQQSLDQGLQFLIQYYNGEERAKGNILERFSAQQFPDLHSELNLSSLELGDSALYFCASSVAIAAKNTGELFFGEGSRLTVL.

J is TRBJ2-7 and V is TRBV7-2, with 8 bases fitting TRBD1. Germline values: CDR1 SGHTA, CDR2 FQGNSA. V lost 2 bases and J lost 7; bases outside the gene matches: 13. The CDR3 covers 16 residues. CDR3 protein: CASSLPRQGRRAEQYF. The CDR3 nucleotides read TGTGCCAGCAGCTTACCTCGACAGGGGAGGAGGGCAGAGCAGTACTTC.

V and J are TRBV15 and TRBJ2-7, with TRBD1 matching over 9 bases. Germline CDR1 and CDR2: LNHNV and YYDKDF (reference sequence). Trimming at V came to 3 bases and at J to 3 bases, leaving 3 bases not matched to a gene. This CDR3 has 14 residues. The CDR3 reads CATSRGQGYYEQYF. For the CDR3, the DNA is TGTGCCACCAGCAGGGGACAGGGCTACTACGAGCAGTACTTC.

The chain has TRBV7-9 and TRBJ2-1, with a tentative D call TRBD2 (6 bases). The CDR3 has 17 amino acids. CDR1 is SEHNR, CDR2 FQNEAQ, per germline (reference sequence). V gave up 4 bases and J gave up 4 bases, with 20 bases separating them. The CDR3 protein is CASSSGVGTTGYNEQFF. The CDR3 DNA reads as TGTGCCAGCAGCTCGGGAGTAGGAACTACCGGATACAATGAGCAGTTCTTC.

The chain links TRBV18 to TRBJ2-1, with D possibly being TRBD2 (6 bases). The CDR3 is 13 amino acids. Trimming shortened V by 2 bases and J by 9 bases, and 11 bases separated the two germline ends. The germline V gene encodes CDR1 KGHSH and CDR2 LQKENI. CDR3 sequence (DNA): TGTGCCAGCTCACCAAGGGGTAGCGGTGAGCAGTTCTTC. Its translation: CASSPRGSGEQFF.

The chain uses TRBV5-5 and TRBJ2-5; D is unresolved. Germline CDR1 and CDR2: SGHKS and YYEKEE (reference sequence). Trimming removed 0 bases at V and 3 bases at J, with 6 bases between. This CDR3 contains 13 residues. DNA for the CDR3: TGTGCCAGCAGCTTGGGCCAGGAAGAGACCCAGTACTTC. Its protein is CASSLGQEETQYF.

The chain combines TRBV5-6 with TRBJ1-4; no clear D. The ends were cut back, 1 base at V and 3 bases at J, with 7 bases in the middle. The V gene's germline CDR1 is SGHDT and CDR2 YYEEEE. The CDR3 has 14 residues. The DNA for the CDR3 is TGTGCCAGCAGCTTGAATACAGCTAATGAAAAACTGTTTTTT. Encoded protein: CASSLNTANEKLFF.

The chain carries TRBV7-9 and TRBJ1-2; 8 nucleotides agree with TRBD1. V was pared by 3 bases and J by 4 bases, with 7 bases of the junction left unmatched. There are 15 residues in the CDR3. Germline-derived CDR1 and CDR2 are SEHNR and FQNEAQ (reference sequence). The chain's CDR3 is CASSFQTGEGYGYTF. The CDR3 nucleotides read TGTGCCAGCAGCTTCCAGACAGGGGAGGGCTATGGCTACACCTTC.

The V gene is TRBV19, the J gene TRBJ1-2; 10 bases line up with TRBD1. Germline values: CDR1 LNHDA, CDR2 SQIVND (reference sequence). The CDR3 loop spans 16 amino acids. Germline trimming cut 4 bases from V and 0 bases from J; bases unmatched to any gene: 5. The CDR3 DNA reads TGTGCCAGTAGTACACGGGGACAGGGGCCTAACTATGGCTACACCTTC. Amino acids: CASSTRGQGPNYGYTF.

DNA of the CDR3: TGCGCCAGCAGCCACAGATGGTATATAGCGGACAGGGGATCGGTCGTCACTGAAGCTTTCTTT. As protein: CASSHRWYIADRGSVVTEAFF. The V and J genes are TRBV4-3 and TRBJ1-1, with 9 bases fitting TRBD1. The junction had 24 bases not matched to a gene; V was cut back by 3 bases and J by 4 bases. CDR3 length: 21 residues. The V gene's germline CDR1 is LGHNA and CDR2 YSLEER.

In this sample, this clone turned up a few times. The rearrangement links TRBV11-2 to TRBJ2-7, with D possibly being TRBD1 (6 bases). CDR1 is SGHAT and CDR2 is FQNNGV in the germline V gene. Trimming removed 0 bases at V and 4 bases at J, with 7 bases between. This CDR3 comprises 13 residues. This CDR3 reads CASSLDRGYEQYF. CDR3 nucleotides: TGTGCCAGCAGCTTAGACAGGGGATACGAGCAGTACTTC. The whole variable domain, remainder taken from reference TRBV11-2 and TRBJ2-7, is EAGVAQSPRYKIIEKRQSVAFWCNPISGHATLYWYQQILGQGPKLLIQFQNNGVVDDSQLPKDRFSAERLKGVDSTLKIQPAKLEDSAVYLCASSLDRGYEQYFGPGTRLTVT.

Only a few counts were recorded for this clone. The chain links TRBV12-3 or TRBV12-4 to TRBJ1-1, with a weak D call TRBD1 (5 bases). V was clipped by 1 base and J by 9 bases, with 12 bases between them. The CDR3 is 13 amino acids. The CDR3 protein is CASSLGGVSQAFF. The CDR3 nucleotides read TGTGCCAGCAGTTTAGGGGGGGTCAGTCAAGCTTTCTTT.

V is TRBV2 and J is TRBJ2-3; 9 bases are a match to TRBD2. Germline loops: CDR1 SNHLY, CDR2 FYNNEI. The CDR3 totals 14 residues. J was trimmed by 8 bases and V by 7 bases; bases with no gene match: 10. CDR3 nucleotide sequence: TGTGCCAGCAACCCAAGCGGGAGGTCAGGTACGCAGTATTTT. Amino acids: CASNPSGRSGTQYF.

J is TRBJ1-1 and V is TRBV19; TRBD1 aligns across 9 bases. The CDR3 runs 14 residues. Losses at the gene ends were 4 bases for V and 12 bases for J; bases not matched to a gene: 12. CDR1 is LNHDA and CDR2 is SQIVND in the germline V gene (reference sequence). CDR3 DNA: TGTGCCAGTAGTACGAAAAATACCGGGACAGGGACTTTCTTT. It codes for CASSTKNTGTGTFF.